This entry lists 6 T cell receptor beta chains sequenced from one sample in a study of T cell changes during pregnancy in multiple sclerosis. Produced via immunoSEQ multiplex PCR; TCRdb's table is partial and in-frame only. This repertoire shows 60,000 or so clones, around 91% found once; its top ten account for roughly 2.1%. The sequencing here drew on peripheral blood, taken in the second trimester of pregnancy. The receptors were sampled from a female donor in good health, enrolled as a control in a pregnancy study.

The chain combines TRBV28 with TRBJ1-2; 7 bases fit TRBD1. CDR1 is MDHEN and CDR2 is SYDVKM in the germline V gene. The J segment lost 1 base and the V segment lost 3 bases, leaving 2 bases of the junction unmatched. This CDR3 spans 14 amino acids. The CDR3 spells CASSFGTDNYGYTF. The CDR3 DNA follows: TGTGCCAGCAGTTTCGGGACAGATAACTATGGCTACACCTTC.

The V gene is TRBV19, the J gene TRBJ1-2; D might be TRBD1 (6 bases). Germline CDR1 LNHDA, CDR2 SQIVND (reference sequence). The V and J ends lost 7 bases and 6 bases respectively, with 21 bases between them. This CDR3 region has 15 residues. The CDR3 sequence is CASTPAGGAINGYTF. Written as DNA, the CDR3 is TGTGCCAGTACCCCCGCGGGGGGGGCAATTAATGGCTACACCTTC. Complete variable domain (other parts from reference TRBV19 and TRBJ1-2): DGGITQSPKYLFRKEGQNVTLSCEQNLNHDAMYWYRQDPGQGLRLIYYSQIVNDFQKGDIAEGYSVSREKKESFPLTVTSAQKNPTAFYLCASTPAGGAINGYTFGSGTRLTVV.

This rearrangement joins TRBV5-1 to TRBJ2-3; 9 nucleotides match TRBD1. The V and J ends lost 7 bases and 2 bases, in that order; junction bases with no gene match: 5. Germline lookup yields CDR1 SGHRS and CDR2 YFSETQ. The CDR3 length is 14 residues. The chain's CDR3 is CASQQQGATDTQYF. The CDR3 DNA follows: TGCGCCAGCCAACAACAGGGGGCCACAGATACGCAGTATTTT.

The chain carries TRBV5-1 and TRBJ2-7; 8 bases match TRBD1. From germline, CDR1 is SGHRS and CDR2 YFSETQ. This CDR3 has 13 residues. J was trimmed by 2 bases and V by 4 bases; bases with no gene match: 2. CDR3 sequence (DNA): TGCGCCAGCAGCGACAGGGGCCCCTACGAGCAGTACTTC. This codes for CASSDRGPYEQYF.

Points on this clone: The sample has other DNA sequences that encode this CDR3 too. The J gene is TRBJ1-1, the V gene TRBV27; 7 bases map to TRBD1. With V trimmed by 6 bases and J by 1 base, 2 bases remained unmatched. This CDR3 comprises 13 residues. CDR1 and CDR2 (germline): MNHEY, SMNVEV (reference sequence). CDR3 loop: CASSWTGNTEAFF. The CDR3 DNA reads as TGTGCCAGCAGCTGGACAGGGAACACTGAAGCTTTCTTT.

This chain connects TRBV10-3 to TRBJ2-2; 12 positions agree with TRBD2. The CDR3 runs to 17 residues. J was trimmed by 6 bases and V by 0 bases; bases with no gene match: 5. Germline V gene lookup returns CDR1 ENHRY and CDR2 SYGVKD. This chain's CDR3 is CAISESTLAGGAGELFF. CDR3 nucleotides: TGTGCCATCAGTGAGTCGACTCTAGCGGGAGGGGCCGGGGAGCTGTTTTTT.